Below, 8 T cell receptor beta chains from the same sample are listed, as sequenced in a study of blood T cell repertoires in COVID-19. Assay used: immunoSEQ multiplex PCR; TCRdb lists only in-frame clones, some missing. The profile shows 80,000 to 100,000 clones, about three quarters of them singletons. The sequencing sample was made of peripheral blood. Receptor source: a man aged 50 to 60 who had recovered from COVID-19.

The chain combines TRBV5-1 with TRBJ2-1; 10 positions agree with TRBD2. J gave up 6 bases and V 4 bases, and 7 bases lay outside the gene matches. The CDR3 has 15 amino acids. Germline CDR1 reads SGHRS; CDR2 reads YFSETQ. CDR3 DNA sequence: TGCGCCAGCAGCCCGCAGGGACTAGCGATCAATGAGCAGTTCTTC. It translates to CASSPQGLAINEQFF. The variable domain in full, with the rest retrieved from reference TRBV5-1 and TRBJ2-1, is KAGVTQTPRYLIKTRGQQVTLSCSPISGHRSVSWYQQTPGQGLQFLFEYFSETQRNKGNFPGRFSGRQFSNSRSEMNVSTLELGDSALYLCASSPQGLAINEQFFGPGTRLTVL.

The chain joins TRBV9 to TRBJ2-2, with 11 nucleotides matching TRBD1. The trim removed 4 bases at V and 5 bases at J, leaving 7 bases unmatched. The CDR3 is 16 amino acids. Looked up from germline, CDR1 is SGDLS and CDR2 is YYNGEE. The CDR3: CASSLTGQGVTGELFF. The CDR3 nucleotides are TGTGCCAGCAGCCTAACGGGACAGGGGGTTACCGGGGAGCTGTTTTTT. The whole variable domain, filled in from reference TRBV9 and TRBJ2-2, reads DSGVTQTPKHLITATGQRVTLRCSPRSGDLSVYWYQQSLDQGLQFLIQYYNGEERAKGNILERFSAQQFPDLHSELNLSSLELGDSALYFCASSLTGQGVTGELFFGEGSRLTVL.

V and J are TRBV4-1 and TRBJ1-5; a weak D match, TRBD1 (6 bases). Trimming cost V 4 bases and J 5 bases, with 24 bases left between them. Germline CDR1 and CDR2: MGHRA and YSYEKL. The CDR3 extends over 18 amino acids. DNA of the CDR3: TGCGCCAGCAGCCCCTCTGGGGCAGGGGACGGATTTTATCAGCCCCAGCATTTT. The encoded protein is CASSPSGAGDGFYQPQHF.

CDR3 amino acids: CAISPRLAGGSTDTQYF. In DNA form, the CDR3 reads TGTGCCATCAGTCCCCGGCTAGCGGGAGGGAGCACAGATACGCAGTATTTT. This chain uses TRBV10-3 with TRBJ2-3, with 12 bases identical to TRBD2. Trimming cost V 5 bases and J 0 bases; bases outside gene matches: 6. This CDR3 is built from 17 residues. The V gene's germline CDR1 is ENHRY and CDR2 SYGVKD.

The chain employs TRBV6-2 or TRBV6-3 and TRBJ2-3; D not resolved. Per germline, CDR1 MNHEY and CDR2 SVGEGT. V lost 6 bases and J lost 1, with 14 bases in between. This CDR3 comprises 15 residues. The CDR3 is CASSTAETRTDTQYF. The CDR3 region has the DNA TGTGCCAGCAGCACGGCCGAGACTCGCACAGATACGCAGTATTTT.

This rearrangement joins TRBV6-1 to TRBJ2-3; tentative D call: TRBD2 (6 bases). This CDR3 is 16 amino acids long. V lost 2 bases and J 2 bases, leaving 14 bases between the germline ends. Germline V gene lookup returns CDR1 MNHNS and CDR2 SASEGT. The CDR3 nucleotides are TGTGCCAGCAGTGAAAGGTTAGCGGACTTCACAGATACGCAGTATTTT. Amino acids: CASSERLADFTDTQYF.

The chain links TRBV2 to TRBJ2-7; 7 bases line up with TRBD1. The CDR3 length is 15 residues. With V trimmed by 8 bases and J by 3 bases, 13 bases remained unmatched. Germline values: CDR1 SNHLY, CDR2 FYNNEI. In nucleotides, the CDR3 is TGTGCCAGCGCTGGAGCCGGGACAGACTTCTACGAGCAGTACTTC. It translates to CASAGAGTDFYEQYF.

CDR3 loop: CASTSGFRYNEQFF. CDR3 nucleotide sequence: TGTGCCAGCACCTCCGGTTTCCGGTACAATGAGCAGTTCTTC. This chain joins TRBV7-2 and TRBJ2-1; D remains unclear. Germline V lookup: CDR1 SGHTA, CDR2 FQGNSA. V shed 7 bases and J shed 4 bases, with 14 bases lying between them. The length of the CDR3 is 14 residues.